The rows below give T cell receptor beta chains drawn from one sample of a study of blood T cell repertoires in COVID-19. Measured with immunoSEQ multiplex PCR; TCRdb has only the in-frame clones, and not every one. Of around 290,000 clones listed, about 88% were seen once; the top ten hold around 13%. Material for sequencing was peripheral blood. These receptors were collected from a woman aged 70-85 years with COVID-19, enrolled during active disease. Each CDR3 is given with its conserved first and last residue. D genes are given only for firm matches. Clone size is stated in some rows and not others, as once, few, many or a class when expanded.

v_gene,abundance,j_gene,d_gene,CDR3nt,CDR3aa
TRBV10-2,few,TRBJ1-1,-,TGCGCCAGCAGAGAACCAGGGTTTTCTCTGAGCACTGAAGCTTTCTTT,CASREPGFSLSTEAFF
TRBV4-2,-,TRBJ1-1,-,TGTGCCAGCAGCCAAGACCGGGATTTGCCAGGAGCTGAAGCTTTCTTT,CASSQDRDLPGAEAFF
TRBV2,-,TRBJ1-5,-,TGTGCCAGCAGTCCAGGGGTAGGCAATCAGCCCCAGCATTTT,CASSPGVGNQPQHF
TRBV28,-,TRBJ2-5,TRBD2,TGTGCCAGCAGTCCTAGCGGGGGGATGGGTGAGACCCAGTACTTC,CASSPSGGMGETQYF
TRBV10-1,-,TRBJ1-2,TRBD1,TGCGCCAGCAGAGGGGACAGGGAACAGGATGGCTACACCTTC,CASRGDREQDGYTF
TRBV7-9,-,TRBJ2-2,-,TGTGCCAGCAAGACTGACAGGAACACCGGGGAGCTGTTTTTT,CASKTDRNTGELFF
TRBV2,-,TRBJ1-2,-,TGTGCCAGCAGTCGGACCGGGATATCGGATGGCTACACCTTC,CASSRTGISDGYTF
TRBV7-9,-,TRBJ1-2,TRBD1,TGTGCCAGCAGCTCCCCGGACAGGGGAGGGTATGGCTACACCTTC,CASSSPDRGGYGYTF
TRBV19,-,TRBJ2-2,-,TGTGCCAGTGAGAAGGAGTTACGGGGGGCGTACGGGGAGCTGTTTTTT,CASEKELRGAYGELFF
TRBV5-1,-,TRBJ1-1,-,TGCGCCAGCAGCCTCTCGACAGCGAACACTGAAGCTTTCTTT,CASSLSTANTEAFF
TRBV19,-,TRBJ1-4,TRBD1,TGTGCCAGTAGTACCCGACAGGGGGCCGGTGAAAAACTGTTTTTT,CASSTRQGAGEKLFF